A selection of T cell receptor beta chains follows, all from one sample in a study of blood T cell repertoires in COVID-19. The data were produced by immunoSEQ multiplex PCR, yet TCRdb's version contains in-frame clones alone and is incomplete. The sample contains 150,000 to 200,000 clones, more than 75% of which appear only once. Sequencing was done on a sample of peripheral blood. Every receptor here comes from a woman aged 70-85 years with COVID-19, enrolled during active disease. The CDR3 runs from the conserved cysteine through the conserved F or W.

J,length,V,CDR3
TRBJ1-4,14,TRBV7-9,CASSPDTLNEKLFF
TRBJ2-1,11,TRBV27,CASLRGGEQFF
TRBJ1-4,14,TRBV3-1/TRBV3-2,CASSQPTGKGKLFF
TRBJ2-7,14,TRBV9,CASSSTDRVYEQYF
TRBJ1-1,15,TRBV6-5,CASRYKTGPLTEAFF
TRBJ1-3,13,TRBV30,CALSRVSGNTIYF
TRBJ2-1,15,TRBV3-1/TRBV3-2,CASSLAGVTGNEQFF
TRBJ1-6,17,TRBV11-3,CASSLGPGQVHNSPLHF
TRBJ2-1,15,TRBV11-2,CASSFYTSSYNEQFF
TRBJ1-1,15,TRBV15,CATSRGLRRNTEAFF
TRBJ2-7,17,TRBV24-1,CATSDSLEQGAYYEQYF
TRBJ1-4,15,TRBV7-9,CASSFGESTGEKLFF
TRBJ2-7,14,TRBV24-1,CATSDPTDPYEQYF
TRBJ2-1,15,TRBV4-1,CASSRGTGAYNEQFF
TRBJ2-1,16,TRBV4-1,CASSQEIAEVGNEQFF
TRBJ2-1,16,TRBV7-3,CASSNPGGGKGNEQFF
TRBJ2-7,14,TRBV28,CASSMGQDVYEQYF